Below are 24 T cell receptor beta chains sequenced from a single sample in a study of radiation and T cells in renal cell carcinoma. Specified time point: baseline pretreatment blood. This sample's treatment: 15 Gy SBRT to primary tumor, nephrectomy 4 weeks later. Sequencing was performed with immunoSEQ multiplex PCR; in TCRdb, only in-frame clones are kept and a portion is missing. The table includes 70,000 to 100,000 clones, 82% detected once. This sample comprised blood, obtained from a patient whose treatment included radiotherapy and nephrectomy. These TCRs come from a man between 60 and 75 years old with renal cell carcinoma.

Only a few counts were recorded for this clone. This rearrangement joins TRBV5-6 to TRBJ2-1; D unresolved. The germline V gene encodes CDR1 SGHDT and CDR2 YYEEEE. The V and J ends lost 3 bases and 7 bases respectively, with 11 bases between them. CDR3 length: 13 amino acids. The CDR3 DNA is TGTGCCAGCAGCTATAATAGGCGGAATGAGCAGTTCTTC. The encoded protein is CASSYNRRNEQFF.

The rearrangement links TRBV7-8 to TRBJ1-5; TRBD1 matches 7 bases. This CDR3 spans 15 amino acids. Unmatched junction bases numbered 9, after V lost 5 bases and J lost 5 bases. Germline values: CDR1 SGHVS, CDR2 FQNEAQ. Here the CDR3 DNA reads TGTGCCAGCAGCGTCGGGGACAGACAGTATCAGCCCCAGCATTTT. Translated, it gives CASSVGDRQYQPQHF.

This clone appeared once. The V and J genes are TRBV28 and TRBJ1-2; no clear D. Deletions cut 5 bases from V and 1 base from J, with 5 bases between. This CDR3 is 12 amino acids long. CDR1 and CDR2 (germline): MDHEN, SYDVKM. CDR3 amino acids: CASSAVNYGYTF. The CDR3 DNA follows: TGTGCCAGCAGTGCCGTTAACTATGGCTACACCTTC.

This clone was seen just once. V usage is TRBV6-5 and J usage is TRBJ2-3, with 7 bases matching TRBD2. Trimming cost V 6 bases and J 5 bases; bases outside gene matches: 11. CDR3 length: 15 residues. Looked up from germline, CDR1 is MNHEY and CDR2 is SVGAGI. CDR3 residues: CASSLAAPGKDTQYF. The CDR3 DNA reads as TGTGCCAGCAGCCTAGCGGCCCCCGGAAAAGATACGCAGTATTTT.

This chain connects TRBV2 to TRBJ2-7; D gene ambiguous. Looked up from germline, CDR1 is SNHLY and CDR2 is FYNNEI. The V end lost 4 bases, the J end lost 4 bases, and 5 bases lay between the germline ends. The CDR3 runs to 11 residues. The CDR3 is CASSGEYEQYF. DNA for the CDR3: TGTGCCAGCAGTGGGGAATACGAGCAGTACTTC.

This sequence joins TRBV6-5 and TRBJ2-6; D is ambiguous. The CDR3 spans 13 residues. Between the trimmed V and J ends, which lost 2 bases and 5 bases, there was a span of 4 bases. Germline CDR1 and CDR2: MNHEY and SVGAGI. CDR3 sequence (DNA): TGTGCCAGCAGTTACGGCAGGGCCAACGTCCTGACTTTC. Protein sequence: CASSYGRANVLTF.

The V gene is TRBV6-5, the J gene TRBJ2-7; D may be TRBD1 (5 bases). The CDR3 has 12 residues. The V and J ends lost 7 bases and 11 bases respectively, with 18 bases between them. Germline V gene lookup returns CDR1 MNHEY and CDR2 SVGAGI. The CDR3 DNA sequence: TGTGCCAGCAACTCAGGGTACGGAATGGAGTACTTC. This encodes CASNSGYGMEYF.

This clone has only a few counts. The genes are TRBV19 and TRBJ1-5; possible D gene TRBD1, 5 bases. Looked up from germline, CDR1 is LNHDA and CDR2 is SQIVND (reference sequence). Trimming took 4 bases from V and 5 from J, leaving 12 bases between them. The CDR3 is made up of 14 amino acids. The CDR3 loop is CASSNTGRYQPQHF. Here the CDR3 DNA reads TGTGCCAGTAGTAACACAGGTCGGTATCAGCCCCAGCATTTT.

The genes are TRBV10-2 and TRBJ2-1, with D uncertain. Germline CDR1 is WSHSY and CDR2 is SAAADI. The CDR3 contains 14 residues. The V gene lost 3 bases and the J gene lost 2 bases, with 8 bases spanning the gap. The CDR3 loop is CASSEVVAYNEQFF. The DNA for the CDR3 is TGCGCCAGCAGTGAAGTGGTAGCCTACAATGAGCAGTTCTTC.

The chain has TRBV2 and TRBJ2-6; weak D call: TRBD1 (6 bases). The V gene lost 8 bases and the J gene lost 4 bases, with 18 bases spanning the gap. The CDR3 loop spans 16 amino acids. Germline V CDR1 and CDR2: SNHLY, FYNNEI. CDR3 sequence: CASRRDTSLGANVLTF. DNA for the CDR3: TGTGCCAGCCGCCGGGACACGAGCCTCGGGGCCAACGTCCTGACTTTC.

This clone was observed a few times. The chain has TRBV18 and TRBJ1-4, with TRBD1 as a possible D gene (5 bases). V dropped 3 bases and J dropped 0 bases, with 11 bases sitting between them. The CDR3 runs 16 residues. Germline-derived CDR1 and CDR2 are KGHSH and LQKENI. Written as DNA, the CDR3 is TGTGCCAGCTCACCCCTGGGCAGGGCAACTAATGAAAAACTGTTTTTT. Its protein is CASSPLGRATNEKLFF.

This clone was observed at least ten times. CDR3 protein: CASSPESYEQYF. The CDR3 DNA reads TGTGCCAGCTCACCAGAGTCCTACGAGCAGTACTTC. This chain links TRBV18 with TRBJ2-7; D gene ambiguous. The germline gives CDR1 KGHSH, CDR2 LQKENI. This CDR3 comprises 12 residues. Trimming stripped 2 bases from V and 1 base from J, with 3 bases between.

This rearrangement joins TRBV7-3 to TRBJ2-1, with D perhaps TRBD1 (6 bases). Germline lookup yields CDR1 SGHTA and CDR2 FQGTGA. There are 14 residues in the CDR3. Trimming left V 3 bases short and J 9 bases short, with 15 bases between. This chain's CDR3 is CASSLNTGFTEQFF. DNA of the CDR3: TGTGCCAGCAGCTTGAATACAGGGTTCACTGAGCAGTTCTTC. Full variable domain (remainder filled in from reference TRBV7-3 and TRBJ2-1): GAGVSQTPSNKVTEKGKYVELRCDPISGHTALYWYRQSLGQGPEFLIYFQGTGAADDSGLPNDRFFAVRPEGSVSTLKIQRTERGDSAVYLCASSLNTGFTEQFFGPGTRLTVL.

The gene calls are TRBV30 and TRBJ2-3; D uncertain. The CDR3 has 11 residues. Trimming removed 5 bases at V and 1 base at J, with 4 bases between. The germline gives CDR1 GTSNPN, CDR2 SVGIG (reference sequence). CDR3 region: CAWGRTDTQYF. CDR3 sequence (DNA): TGTGCCTGGGGTCGCACAGATACGCAGTATTTT.

V gene TRBV6-6 combines with J gene TRBJ2-4; D is unclear. This CDR3 has 15 amino acids. The germline V gene encodes CDR1 MNHNY and CDR2 SVGAGI (reference sequence). Trimming took off 6 bases at V and 8 bases at J, with 20 bases between the two ends. CDR3 region: CASRGLANGKDIQYF. Here the CDR3 DNA reads TGTGCCAGCAGAGGCCTGGCAAATGGGAAAGACATTCAGTACTTC.

DNA of the CDR3: TGTGCCAGCAGTTACTCCAGCCTGACGAACACCGGGGAGCTGTTTTTT. It codes for CASSYSSLTNTGELFF. The chain uses TRBV6-5 and TRBJ2-2; no reliable D call. Germline CDR1 is MNHEY and CDR2 is SVGAGI. The CDR3 consists of 16 residues. Trimming shortened V by 0 bases and J by 0 bases, and 8 bases separated the two germline ends.

The rearrangement uses TRBV5-5 and TRBJ2-2; D remains ambiguous. V was cut by 5 bases and J by 5 bases, with 10 bases left in between. The CDR3 totals 13 residues. The V gene's germline CDR1 is SGHKS and CDR2 YYEKEE (reference sequence). The CDR3 is CASSFDLTGELFF. The CDR3 bases are TGTGCCAGCAGTTTCGACTTGACCGGGGAGCTGTTTTTT. The full variable domain, with the rest looked up from reference TRBV5-5 and TRBJ2-2, is DAGVTQSPTHLIKTRGQQVTLRCSPISGHKSVSWYQQVLGQGPQFIFQYYEKEERGRGNFPDRFSARQFPNYSSELNVNALLLGDSALYLCASSFDLTGELFFGEGSRLTVL.

The chain joins TRBV5-8 to TRBJ1-1; 8 positions match TRBD1. The CDR3 runs 16 residues. Looked up from germline, CDR1 is SGHTS and CDR2 is YDEGEE. The junction had 5 bases not matched to a gene; V was cut back by 0 bases and J by 1 base. The CDR3 loop reads CASSLAVGTGNTEAFF. CDR3 nucleotides: TGTGCCAGCAGCTTGGCCGTAGGGACAGGGAACACTGAAGCTTTCTTT.

The genes are TRBV2 and TRBJ2-3, with D possibly being TRBD2 (6 bases). CDR3 size: 16 residues. V was cut by 4 bases and J by 4 bases, with 18 bases left in between. Germline CDR1 SNHLY, CDR2 FYNNEI. CDR3: CASSALGDLGADTQYF. CDR3 in DNA: TGTGCCAGCAGTGCGTTGGGGGACTTAGGAGCAGATACGCAGTATTTT.

The chain is built from TRBV29-1 and TRBJ2-3, with D unclear. Germline V gene sequence: CDR1 SQVTM, CDR2 ANQGSEA. The CDR3 contains 15 residues. V was pared by 5 bases and J by 0 bases, with 15 bases between. CDR3 protein: CSVTSSWSSTDTQYF. CDR3 sequence (DNA): TGCAGCGTTACTTCATCATGGTCTAGCACAGATACGCAGTATTTT.

In its sample, this clone was seen a few times. The rearrangement joins TRBV28 to TRBJ1-1; no reliable D call. The CDR3 is 13 residues long. Trimming removed 6 bases at V and 2 bases at J, with 10 bases between. In germline, CDR1 is MDHEN, CDR2 SYDVKM. Here the CDR3 DNA reads TGTGCCAGCAGCTTAGGTCTCAACACTGAAGCTTTCTTT. It codes for CASSLGLNTEAFF.

The chain has TRBV19 and TRBJ2-7; maybe TRBD1 (6 bases). Germline V gene data show CDR1 as LNHDA and CDR2 as SQIVND (reference sequence). CDR3 size: 13 residues. V lost 8 bases to trimming and J lost 5 bases, with 16 bases between them. Here the CDR3 DNA reads TGTGCCAGTCGTCTTACAGGGTCCCACGAGCAGTACTTC. It yields the protein CASRLTGSHEQYF.

This clone was picked up one time. The rearrangement joins TRBV28 to TRBJ1-2; 11 bases are shared with TRBD1. The V gene's germline CDR1 is MDHEN and CDR2 SYDVKM. This CDR3 is 14 amino acids long. J was trimmed by 7 bases and V by 6 bases; bases with no gene match: 7. The CDR3 here is CASSIGQGAIGYTF. The CDR3 nucleotides are TGTGCCAGCAGCATAGGACAGGGGGCGATTGGCTACACCTTC.

This clone occurred once. The gene calls are TRBV10-2 and TRBJ2-3; D might be TRBD1 (6 bases). The CDR3 extends over 14 amino acids. V lost 6 bases and J lost 4, with 14 bases in between. Germline CDR1 WSHSY, CDR2 SAAADI. The chain's CDR3 is CASRQGPQADTQYF. CDR3 nucleotides: TGCGCCAGCAGGCAGGGGCCACAGGCAGATACGCAGTATTTT.